This TCR beta chain was obtained from a study of blood T cell repertoires in COVID-19 (dated by TCRdb to 2020 to 2021). About the study as a whole: The collaborator samples originated in the United States, Italy and Spain and spanned the acute and convalescent phases of COVID-19. The samples were drawn from two sources: the first 160 participants of the ongoing ImmuneRACE study, and 1,000 to 1,500 subjects contributed by 6 global collaborators. The dataset comprised deeply sampled blood TCRbeta repertoires from subjects exposed to, actively infected with, or recovered from COVID-19. The material from the prospective study consisted of cDNA or gDNA derived from T cells, B-cell-depleted T cells, or PBMCs. The repertoires were released in a freely available public database meant as a resource for research on the immune response to SARS-CoV-2. Nearly every sample came with metadata listing a de-identified subject ID, COVID-19 status, age in years and sex. HLA class I and class II types, where available, came from metadata supplied by the sample provider rather than from assay-based typing. What the study reported, not specific to this receptor: The quantity of clinical and demographic metadata differed by source and by participant and was supplied without curation.

TCRbeta CDR3 regions were amplified from genomic DNA using the immunoSEQ Assay, a bias-controlled multiplex PCR. The authors processed their data as follows. Nucleated cell counts per sample were estimated from amplification of reference gene primers within the assay. Sequence reads were collapsed and filtered to measure the absolute abundance of every unique TCRbeta CDR3 rearrangement. Productive Simpson clonality was computed per sample as the square root of Simpson's diversity index over productive rearrangements. In TCRdb, the immuneACCESS table is reduced to in-frame sequences with V and J assigned. These tables do not hold every clone; where another copy was compared, an unresolved V gene accounts for under half, and the others remain unexplained. V, J and clone size are those of that table, while D and trimming were read from the DNA. Recorded for this sample are 260,000 or so clones; around 90% of them occurred a single time. 9.4% of the sample comes from the top ten.

With respect to this clone: Its antigen has not been determined. No quality values exist for individual bases; no much larger clone is one base distant.

Collaborating institutions collected whole blood in K2EDTA tubes following their own protocols. Collaborator samples were shipped for TCRbeta analysis as frozen whole blood, isolated PBMCs, or DNA extracted from either sample type. The junction shows trimming of 6 bases on V and 6 bases on J, plus 15 bases between the germline ends. Reading the germline V gene (reference sequence) gives CDR1 LNHDA and CDR2 SQIVND. The CDR3 runs 13 amino acids, cysteine and phenylalanine included. This entry keeps only the CDR3 DNA: 39 bases, framed from base 1. The TCR was taken from a man aged 18 to 29 with active or convalescent COVID-19. The sample taken for sequencing was peripheral blood. The rearranged chain carries TRBV19 and TRBJ2-7; TRBD2 is a possible D gene, resting on 5 matching bases. The CDR3 sequence is CASSSSTGSEQYF. The DNA sequence follows: TGTGCCAGTAGCTCCTCTACGGGGAGCGAGCAGTACTTC.